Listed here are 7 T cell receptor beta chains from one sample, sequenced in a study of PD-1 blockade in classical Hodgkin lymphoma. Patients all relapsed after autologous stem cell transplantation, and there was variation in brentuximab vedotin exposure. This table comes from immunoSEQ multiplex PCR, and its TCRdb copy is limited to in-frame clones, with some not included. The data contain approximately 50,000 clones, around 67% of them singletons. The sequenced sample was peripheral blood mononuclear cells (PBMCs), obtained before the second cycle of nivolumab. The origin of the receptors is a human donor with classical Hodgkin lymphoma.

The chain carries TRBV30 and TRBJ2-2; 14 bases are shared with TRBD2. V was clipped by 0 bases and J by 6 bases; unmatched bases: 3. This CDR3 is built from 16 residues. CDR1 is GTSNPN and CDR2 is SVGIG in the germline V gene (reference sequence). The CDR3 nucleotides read TGTGCCTGGAGTGTACGACTAGCGGGAGGGCCCGGGGAGCTGTTTTTT. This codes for CAWSVRLAGGPGELFF. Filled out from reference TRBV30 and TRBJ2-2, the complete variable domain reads SQTIHQWPATLVQPVGSPLSLECTVEGTSNPNLYWYRQAAGRGLQLLFYSVGIGQISSEVPQNLSASRPQDRQFILSSKKLLLSDSGFYLCAWSVRLAGGPGELFFGEGSRLTVL.

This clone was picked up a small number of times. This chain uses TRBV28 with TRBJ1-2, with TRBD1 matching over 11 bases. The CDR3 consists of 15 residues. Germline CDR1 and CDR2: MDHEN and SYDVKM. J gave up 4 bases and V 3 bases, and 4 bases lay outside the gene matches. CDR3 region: CASSFGTGGPYGYTF. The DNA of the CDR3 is TGTGCCAGCAGTTTTGGGACAGGGGGTCCCTATGGCTACACCTTC.

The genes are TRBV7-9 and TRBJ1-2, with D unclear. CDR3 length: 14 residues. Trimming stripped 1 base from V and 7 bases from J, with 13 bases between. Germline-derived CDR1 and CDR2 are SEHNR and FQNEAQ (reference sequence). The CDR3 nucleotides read TGTGCCAGCAGCTTAGAGTCCGGGGTGAGTGGCTACACCTTC. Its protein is CASSLESGVSGYTF.

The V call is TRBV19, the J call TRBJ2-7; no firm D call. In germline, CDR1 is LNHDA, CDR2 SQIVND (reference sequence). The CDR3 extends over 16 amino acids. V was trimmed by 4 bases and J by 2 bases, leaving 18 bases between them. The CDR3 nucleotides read TGTGCCAGTAGTACCGACCGTAGGGCTGGAACCTACGAGCAGTACTTC. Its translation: CASSTDRRAGTYEQYF. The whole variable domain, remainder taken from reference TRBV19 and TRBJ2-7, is DGGITQSPKYLFRKEGQNVTLSCEQNLNHDAMYWYRQDPGQGLRLIYYSQIVNDFQKGDIAEGYSVSREKKESFPLTVTSAQKNPTAFYLCASSTDRRAGTYEQYFGPGTRLTVT.

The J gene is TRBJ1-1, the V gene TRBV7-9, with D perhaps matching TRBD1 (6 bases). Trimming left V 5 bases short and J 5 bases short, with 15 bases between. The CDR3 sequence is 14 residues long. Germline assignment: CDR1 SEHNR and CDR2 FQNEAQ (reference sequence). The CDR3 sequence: CASSGGTLRTEAFF. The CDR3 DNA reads TGTGCCAGCAGCGGAGGGACATTAAGGACTGAAGCTTTCTTT.

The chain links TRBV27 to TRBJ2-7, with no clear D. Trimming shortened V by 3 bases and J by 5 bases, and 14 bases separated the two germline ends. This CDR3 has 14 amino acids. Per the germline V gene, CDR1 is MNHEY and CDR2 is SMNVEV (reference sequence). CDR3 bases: TGTGCCAGCAGTTTGGACCTATTAAGAGACGAGCAGTACTTC. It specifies CASSLDLLRDEQYF.

The CDR3 nucleotides read TGTGCCAGCAGTTTCCTTGCTGGGACTAGCGCTTCCTACGAGCAGTACTTC. Translation: CASSFLAGTSASYEQYF. The rearrangement joins TRBV28 to TRBJ2-7; 10 nucleotides match TRBD2. The CDR3 extends over 17 amino acids. Germline V gene lookup returns CDR1 MDHEN and CDR2 SYDVKM. Trimming removed 3 bases from V and 1 base from J; junction bases left unmatched: 9.